This TCR beta chain was found in a study of CD8 T cells in ankylosing spondylitis. Study-wide findings and caveats: The study identified a TCR beta motif of several highly homologous variants that appeared characteristic of ankylosing spondylitis blood. Researchers reportedly found disease-linked clones significantly enriched in matched ankylosing spondylitis synovial fluid.

Looked up from germline, CDR1 is SGHRS and CDR2 is YFSETQ. The CDR3 extends over 15 amino acids. After removal of 2 bases from V and 0 bases from J, the junction contained 4 bases not matched to a gene. Using quantitative 5'-RACE with molecular barcodes, the authors made TCR beta libraries. MiXCR, run by TCRdb on the 5' RACE reads, gives a single entry per CDR3 protein. The sample gives around 30,000 distinct CDR3 sequences, roughly 7.9% of which show up once; about 10% is in the top ten. By its share, this clonotype is medium-sized. The antigen remains undetermined. The sequence derives from a male donor with ankylosing spondylitis or in good health (not recorded which). Specimen: blood, either unsorted or a sorted T cell fraction (not recorded which). V and J are TRBV5-1 and TRBJ2-5, with TRBD2 matching 7 bases. The CDR3 region is CASSLHLADQETQYF. The CDR3 DNA sequence: TGCGCCAGCAGCTTACACCTAGCGGACCAAGAGACCCAGTACTTC.